The entry below gives a single T cell receptor beta chain sequence along with its context. What it binds is unknown. V lost 9 bases and J 3 bases, leaving 15 bases between the germline ends. This CDR3 has 14 amino acids. CDR1 is LNHDA, CDR2 SQIVND, per germline (reference sequence). TCRdb's copy holds only in-frame clones and misses some; the assay was immunoSEQ multiplex PCR. The sample lists about 15,000 clones, approximately 79% occurring once. This specimen belongs to a study of ipilimumab plus nivolumab after autologous stem cell transplantation. Study information: Median doses per patient: a few ipilimumab, roughly 8 nivolumab. The DLBCL group included primary refractory and relapsed cases.

Overall study findings and caveats: The authors say TCR, Treg and microbiome findings warrant further study.

Patients received nivolumab 3 mg/kg at weeks 1, 4, 7, 10, then fortnightly to week 26. Sequences were derived from PBMCs, sampled in a trial of ipilimumab plus nivolumab as post-transplant consolidation. The clonotype comes from a male donor with diffuse large B-cell lymphoma. The chain uses TRBV19 and TRBJ1-5; D ambiguous. Here the CDR3 DNA reads TGTGCCAGCACGGTGGGGTATACCAATCAGCCCCAGCATTTT. It specifies CASTVGYTNQPQHF. Supplemented by reference TRBV19 and TRBJ1-5, the full variable domain reads DGGITQSPKYLFRKEGQNVTLSCEQNLNHDAMYWYRQDPGQGLRLIYYSQIVNDFQKGDIAEGYSVSREKKESFPLTVTSAQKNPTAFYLCASTVGYTNQPQHFGDGTRLSIL.